This T cell receptor (beta chain) emerged from a study of CD8+ T cells in alopecia areata. Study at large: Patients in the treated group were given tofacitinib by mouth, 5 to 10 mg twice a day. Tofacitinib lasted 6 to 18 months, then 6 months off drug.

Isolation of CD4+ and CD8+ T cells from PBMCs was achieved by sorting. V lost 0 bases and J lost 6; bases outside the gene matches: 8. The germline gives CDR1 LGHNA, CDR2 YNFKEQ. This CDR3 region has 16 residues. Extraction and reverse transcription of RNA yielded cDNA as the sequencing template. Method: immunoSEQ multiplex PCR; TCRdb's copy keeps in-frame clones and lacks some. The sample contains some 170,000 clones, around 64% of which appear only once. The chain employs TRBV4-2 and TRBJ2-3, with TRBD2 matching 8 bases. This receptor was identified in a human donor with alopecia areata. Sequenced material: CD8+ T cells sorted from blood, taken at week 0. CDR3 DNA sequence: TGTGCCAGCAGCCAAGATTATAAGCGGGGGTTGGATACGCAGTATTTT. The encoded protein is CASSQDYKRGLDTQYF.